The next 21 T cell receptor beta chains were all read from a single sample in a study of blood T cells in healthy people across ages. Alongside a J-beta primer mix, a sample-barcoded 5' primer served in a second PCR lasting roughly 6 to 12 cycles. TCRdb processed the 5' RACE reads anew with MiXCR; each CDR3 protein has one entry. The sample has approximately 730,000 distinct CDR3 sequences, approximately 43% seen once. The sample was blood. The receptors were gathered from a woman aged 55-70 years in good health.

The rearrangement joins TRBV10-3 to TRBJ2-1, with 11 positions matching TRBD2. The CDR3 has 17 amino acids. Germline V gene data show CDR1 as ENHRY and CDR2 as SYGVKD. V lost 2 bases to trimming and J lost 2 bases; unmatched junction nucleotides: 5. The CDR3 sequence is CAISEGSGGGTYNEQFF. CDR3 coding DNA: TGTGCCATCAGTGAGGGTAGCGGGGGGGGCACCTACAATGAGCAGTTCTTC.

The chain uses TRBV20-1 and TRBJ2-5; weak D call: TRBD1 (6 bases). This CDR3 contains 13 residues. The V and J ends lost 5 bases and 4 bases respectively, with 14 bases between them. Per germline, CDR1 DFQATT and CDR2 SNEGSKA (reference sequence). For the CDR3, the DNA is TGCAGTGCTGTACAGGGATCGGGAGAGACCCAGTACTTC. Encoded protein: CSAVQGSGETQYF.

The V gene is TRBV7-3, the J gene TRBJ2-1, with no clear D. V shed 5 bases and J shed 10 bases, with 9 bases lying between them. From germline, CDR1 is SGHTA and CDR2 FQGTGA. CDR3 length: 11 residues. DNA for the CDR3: TGTGCCAGCAGCATTGACGCGGAGCAGTTCTTC. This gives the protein CASSIDAEQFF. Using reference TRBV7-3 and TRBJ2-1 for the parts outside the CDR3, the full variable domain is GAGVSQTPSNKVTEKGKYVELRCDPISGHTALYWYRQSLGQGPEFLIYFQGTGAADDSGLPNDRFFAVRPEGSVSTLKIQRTERGDSAVYLCASSIDAEQFFGPGTRLTVL.

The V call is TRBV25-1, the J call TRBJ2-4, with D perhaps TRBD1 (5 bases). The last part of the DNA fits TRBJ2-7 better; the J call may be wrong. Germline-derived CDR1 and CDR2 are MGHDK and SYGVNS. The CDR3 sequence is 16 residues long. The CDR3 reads CASSDGSGDRPYEQYF. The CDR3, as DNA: TGTGCCAGCAGTGACGGGTCTGGAGACAGACCCTACGAGCAGTACTTC.

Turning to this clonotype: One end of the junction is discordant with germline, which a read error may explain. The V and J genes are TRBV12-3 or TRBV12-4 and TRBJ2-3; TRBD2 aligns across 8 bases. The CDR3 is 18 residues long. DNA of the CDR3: TGTGCCGGCAGTTATAACGGGGGGACTAGACTTAGCACAGATACGCAGTATTTT. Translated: CAGSYNGGTRLSTDTQYF.

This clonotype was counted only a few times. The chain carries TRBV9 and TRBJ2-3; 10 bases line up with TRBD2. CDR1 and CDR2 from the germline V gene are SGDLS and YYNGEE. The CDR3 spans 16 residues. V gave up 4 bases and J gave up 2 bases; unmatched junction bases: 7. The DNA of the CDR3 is TGTGCCAGCAGCCCAGGACTAGCGGACAACACAGATACGCAGTATTTT. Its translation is CASSPGLADNTDTQYF.

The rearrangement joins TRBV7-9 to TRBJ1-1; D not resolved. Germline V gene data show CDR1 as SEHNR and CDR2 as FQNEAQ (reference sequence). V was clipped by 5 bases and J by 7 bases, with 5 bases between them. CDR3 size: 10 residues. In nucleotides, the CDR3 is TGTGCCAGCAGCAGGTATGAAGCTTTCTTT. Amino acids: CASSRYEAFF.

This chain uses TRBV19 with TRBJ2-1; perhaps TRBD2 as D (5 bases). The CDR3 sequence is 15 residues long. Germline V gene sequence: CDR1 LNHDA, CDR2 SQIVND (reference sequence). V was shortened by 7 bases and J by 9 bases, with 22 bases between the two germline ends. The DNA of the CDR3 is TGTGCCAGTACCCTCAACCGGGAAAGACGCAGTGAGCAGTTCTTC. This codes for CASTLNRERRSEQFF.

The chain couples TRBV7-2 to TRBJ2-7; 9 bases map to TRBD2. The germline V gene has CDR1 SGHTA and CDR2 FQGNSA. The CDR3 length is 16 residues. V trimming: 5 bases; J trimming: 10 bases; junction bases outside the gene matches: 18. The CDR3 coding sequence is TGTGCCAGCAGCCCGAGGGTTGCGGGGGGGCGAGAGTCCCAGTACTTC. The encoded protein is CASSPRVAGGRESQYF.

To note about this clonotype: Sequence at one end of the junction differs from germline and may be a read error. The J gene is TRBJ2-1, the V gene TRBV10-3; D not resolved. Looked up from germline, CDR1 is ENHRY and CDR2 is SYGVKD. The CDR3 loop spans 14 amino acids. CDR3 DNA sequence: TGTGCCACTCGAGACTGGAGCTCCTACAAGGAGCAGTTCTTC. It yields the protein CATRDWSSYKEQFF.

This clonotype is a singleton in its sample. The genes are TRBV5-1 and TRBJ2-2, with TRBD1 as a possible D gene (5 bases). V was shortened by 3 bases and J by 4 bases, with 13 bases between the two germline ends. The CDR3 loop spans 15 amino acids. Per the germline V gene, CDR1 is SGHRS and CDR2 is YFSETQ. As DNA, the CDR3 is TGCGCCAGCAGCTCCGGTGGGGCCTTCACCGGGGAGCTGTTTTTT. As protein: CASSSGGAFTGELFF.

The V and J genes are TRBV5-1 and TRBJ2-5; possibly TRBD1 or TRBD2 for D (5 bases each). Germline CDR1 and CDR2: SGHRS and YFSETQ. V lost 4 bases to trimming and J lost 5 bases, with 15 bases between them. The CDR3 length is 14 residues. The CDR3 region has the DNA TGCGCCAGCAGCCCCAGGGAGAGGTATGAGACCCAGTACTTC. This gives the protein CASSPRERYETQYF. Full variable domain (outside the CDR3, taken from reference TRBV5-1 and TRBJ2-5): KAGVTQTPRYLIKTRGQQVTLSCSPISGHRSVSWYQQTPGQGLQFLFEYFSETQRNKGNFPGRFSGRQFSNSRSEMNVSTLELGDSALYLCASSPRERYETQYFGPGTRLLVL.

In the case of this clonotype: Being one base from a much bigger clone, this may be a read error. The CDR3 nucleotides read TGTGCCACCAGCATGGACTCTAGCACAGATACGCAGTATTTT. Amino acid sequence: CATSMDSSTDTQYF. The rearrangement uses TRBV15 and TRBJ2-3; perhaps TRBD2 as D (5 bases). Between the trimmed V and J ends, which lost 4 bases and 0 bases, there was a span of 8 bases. The V gene's germline CDR1 is LNHNV and CDR2 YYDKDF (reference sequence). CDR3 size: 14 residues.

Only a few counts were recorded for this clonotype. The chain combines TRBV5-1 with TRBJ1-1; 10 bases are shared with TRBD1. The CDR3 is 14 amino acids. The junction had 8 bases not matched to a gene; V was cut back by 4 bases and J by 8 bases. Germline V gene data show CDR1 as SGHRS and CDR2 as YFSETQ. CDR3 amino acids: CASSRTGGDYEAFF. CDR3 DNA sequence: TGCGCCAGCAGCCGGACAGGGGGAGACTACGAAGCTTTCTTT. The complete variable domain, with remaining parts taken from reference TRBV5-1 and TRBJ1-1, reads KAGVTQTPRYLIKTRGQQVTLSCSPISGHRSVSWYQQTPGQGLQFLFEYFSETQRNKGNFPGRFSGRQFSNSRSEMNVSTLELGDSALYLCASSRTGGDYEAFFGQGTRLTVV.

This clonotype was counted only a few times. CDR3 region: CASSWDPAYNEQFF. The CDR3 nucleotides are TGTGCCAGCAGTTGGGATCCCGCCTACAATGAGCAGTTCTTC. The gene calls are TRBV27 and TRBJ2-1, with D hard to call. The V gene lost 4 bases and the J gene lost 2 bases, with 9 bases spanning the gap. The CDR3 sequence is 14 residues long. In germline, CDR1 is MNHEY, CDR2 SMNVEV (reference sequence).

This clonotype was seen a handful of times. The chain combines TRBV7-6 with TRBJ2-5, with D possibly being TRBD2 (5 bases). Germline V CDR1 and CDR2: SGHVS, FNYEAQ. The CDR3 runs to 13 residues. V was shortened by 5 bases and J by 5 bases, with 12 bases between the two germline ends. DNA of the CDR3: TGTGCCAGCAGCAGGGTCCGAGGGGAGACCCAGTACTTC. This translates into CASSRVRGETQYF. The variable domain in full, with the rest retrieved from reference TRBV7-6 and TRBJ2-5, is GAGVSQSPRYKVTKRGQDVALRCDPISGHVSLYWYRQALGQGPEFLTYFNYEAQQDKSGLPNDRFSAERPEGSISTLTIQRTEQRDSAMYRCASSRVRGETQYFGPGTRLLVL.

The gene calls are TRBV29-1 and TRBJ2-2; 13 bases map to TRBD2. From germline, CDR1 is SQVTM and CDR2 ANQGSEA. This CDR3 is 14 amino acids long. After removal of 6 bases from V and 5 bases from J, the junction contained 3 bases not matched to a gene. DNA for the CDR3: TGCAGCGTCCAGACTAGCGGGGGGACCGGGGAGCTGTTTTTT. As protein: CSVQTSGGTGELFF.

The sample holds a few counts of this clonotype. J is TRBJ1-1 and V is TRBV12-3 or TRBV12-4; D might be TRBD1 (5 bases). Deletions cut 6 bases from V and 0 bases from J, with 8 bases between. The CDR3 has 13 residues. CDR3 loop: CASSRVMNTEAFF. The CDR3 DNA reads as TGTGCCAGCAGCAGGGTAATGAACACTGAAGCTTTCTTT.

The CDR3, as DNA: TGCAGTGCAGGGGGGTGGCCTAGCAACCTCTACGAGCAGTACTTC. Encoded protein: CSAGGWPSNLYEQYF. V gene TRBV20-1 combines with J gene TRBJ2-7; D is perhaps TRBD1 or TRBD2 (6 bases each). Germline V gene lookup returns CDR1 DFQATT and CDR2 SNEGSKA (reference sequence). Trimming pared 6 bases from V and 3 bases from J, leaving 21 bases between. This CDR3 has 15 amino acids.

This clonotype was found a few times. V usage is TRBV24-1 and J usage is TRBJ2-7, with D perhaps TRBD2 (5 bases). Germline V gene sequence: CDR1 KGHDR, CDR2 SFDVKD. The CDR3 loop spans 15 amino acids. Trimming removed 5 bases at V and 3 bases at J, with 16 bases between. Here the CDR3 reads CATSAGWLVYYEQYF. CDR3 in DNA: TGTGCCACCAGTGCGGGGTGGTTGGTTTACTACGAGCAGTACTTC.

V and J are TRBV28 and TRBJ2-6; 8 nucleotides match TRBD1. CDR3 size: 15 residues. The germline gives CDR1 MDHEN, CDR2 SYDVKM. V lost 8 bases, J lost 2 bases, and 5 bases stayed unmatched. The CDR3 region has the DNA TGTGCCAGCGACAGGGGAGCTACTGGGGCCAACGTCCTGACTTTC. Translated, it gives CASDRGATGANVLTF.